The 8 T cell receptor beta chains given below trace back to one sample, sequenced in a study of molecular identifiers for immune sequencing clone quantification. TCRdb used MiXCR to reprocess the PCR reads, holding one entry per CDR3 protein. Here the sample spans more than 450,000 distinct CDR3 sequences, about 26% being singletons. The sequenced sample consisted of naive CD8+ T cells from blood, with Jurkat cell RNA spiked in. Noted subset: FACS-sorted CD8+CD4-CCR7+CD45RA+ naive T cells. The receptors shown here come from a human donor in good health. Some libraries in this study had Jurkat cell RNA spiked in.

The V and J genes are TRBV4-3 and TRBJ1-2; D remains unclear. Germline V gene lookup returns CDR1 LGHNA and CDR2 YSLEER. The ends were cut back, 0 bases at V and 0 bases at J, with 11 bases in the middle. This CDR3 has 16 residues. Here the CDR3 reads CASSQDWRGPNYGYTF. CDR3 in DNA: TGCGCCAGCAGCCAAGATTGGCGAGGGCCTAACTATGGCTACACCTTC.

The chain employs TRBV19 and TRBJ1-1; D perhaps matches TRBD1 (5 bases). This CDR3 comprises 15 residues. V was pared by 1 base and J by 4 bases, with 13 bases between. Germline lookup yields CDR1 LNHDA and CDR2 SQIVND (reference sequence). The CDR3 DNA follows: TGTGCCAGTAGTATAGGGACTCGGGGGAGCACTGAAGCTTTCTTT. Translated: CASSIGTRGSTEAFF.

V and J are TRBV27 and TRBJ2-7, with 10 bases identical to TRBD1. The CDR3 is 12 residues long. The V and J ends lost 6 bases and 6 bases, in that order; junction bases with no gene match: 2. Germline V CDR1 and CDR2: MNHEY, SMNVEV (reference sequence). The CDR3 here is CASSRQGAEQYF. The CDR3 DNA sequence: TGTGCCAGCAGCCGACAGGGGGCCGAGCAGTACTTC.

The V gene is TRBV28, the J gene TRBJ2-1, with D perhaps matching TRBD2 (5 bases). V was shortened by 3 bases and J by 10 bases, with 19 bases between the two germline ends. The CDR3 sequence is 15 residues long. Germline V lookup: CDR1 MDHEN, CDR2 SYDVKM. CDR3 DNA sequence: TGTGCCAGCAGTTTTCCTGGACTCGGATGGAAGGAGCAGTTCTTC. Protein: CASSFPGLGWKEQFF.

This clonotype turned up a few times. The chain couples TRBV4-1 to TRBJ2-7; D remains ambiguous. This CDR3 is built from 17 residues. Germline V gene lookup returns CDR1 MGHRA and CDR2 YSYEKL. Trimming pared 0 bases from V and 3 bases from J, leaving 18 bases between. The CDR3 sequence is CASSQEERVVPNYEQYF. The CDR3 nucleotides are TGCGCCAGCAGCCAAGAAGAAAGAGTGGTGCCTAACTACGAGCAGTACTTC.

This clonotype was recorded a few times. The chain carries TRBV7-2 and TRBJ2-7; D remains ambiguous. Trimming cost V 1 base and J 2 bases, with 9 bases left between them. There are 14 residues in the CDR3. Germline V gives CDR1 SGHTA, CDR2 FQGNSA. The CDR3 spells CASSLVERPYEQYF. DNA for the CDR3: TGTGCCAGCAGCTTAGTTGAGAGGCCCTACGAGCAGTACTTC.

This clonotype was found many times. The chain employs TRBV29-1 and TRBJ2-3; D may be TRBD1 (6 bases). The V and J ends lost 4 bases and 2 bases respectively, with 10 bases between them. Germline CDR1 is SQVTM and CDR2 is ANQGSEA. The CDR3 consists of 13 residues. In DNA, the CDR3 is TGCAGCGTTGTAGGACAGAACACAGATACGCAGTATTTT. Amino acid sequence: CSVVGQNTDTQYF.

This clonotype has more than one count but fewer than ten. The V and J genes are TRBV27 and TRBJ1-2; perhaps TRBD1 as D (6 bases). CDR3 size: 14 residues. From germline, CDR1 is MNHEY and CDR2 SMNVEV (reference sequence). The germline V and J ends were trimmed by 4 bases and 6 bases, with 15 bases remaining between them. The CDR3 DNA is TGTGCCAGCAGTTCCAAGGCAGGGGTTAATGGCTACACCTTC. Amino acids: CASSSKAGVNGYTF.